This TCR beta chain was captured in a study of graft-versus-host responses after intestinal transplantation. For the study at large: Recipients received multivisceral, liver-intestinal, or isolated intestinal transplants.

This clone has only a few counts. The table came from immunoSEQ multiplex PCR; TCRdb's copy has only in-frame clones and leaves some out. This sample carries roughly 25,000 clones, 90% to 95% of them seen once, and the ten largest clones take under 2%. The CDR3 runs 12 residues. CDR1 is SEHNR and CDR2 is FQNEAQ in the germline V gene (reference sequence). With 5 bases clipped from V and 6 bases from J, the junction kept 3 bases outside the gene matches. This sequence joins TRBV7-9 and TRBJ2-7; the match to TRBD1 covers 8 bases. This receptor was identified in a human patient who received an intestinal transplant, so some T cells may come from the graft donor. The sequencing used PBMCs, collected about 41 days after intestinal transplant. The CDR3 coding sequence is TGTGCCAGCAGCCCGACAGGGGTCGAGCAGTACTTC. The encoded protein is CASSPTGVEQYF.